One sample yielded the 14 T cell receptor beta chains listed below, sequenced in a study of blood T cell repertoires in COVID-19. Measured with immunoSEQ multiplex PCR; TCRdb has only the in-frame clones, and not every one. The sample yields roughly 400,000 clones, roughly 86% seen once. Sequencing used peripheral blood. The receptors shown here come from a woman aged 55-69 years with COVID-19, enrolled during active disease.

This clone has a handful of counts. The chain joins TRBV3-1 (or the pseudogene TRBV3-2) to TRBJ2-2; a possible D gene is TRBD1 (5 bases). Looked up from germline, CDR1 is LGHDT and CDR2 is YNNKEL (reference sequence). The CDR3 has 15 residues. Trimming removed 0 bases at V and 1 base at J, with 6 bases between. DNA of the CDR3: TGTGCCAGCAGCCAAGACAGGGTGAACACCGGGGAGCTGTTTTTT. It is translated as CASSQDRVNTGELFF.

This chain connects TRBV3-1 (or the pseudogene TRBV3-2) to TRBJ1-2; the match to TRBD1 covers 8 bases. The germline gives CDR1 LGHDT, CDR2 YNNKEL (reference sequence). Trimming cost V 3 bases and J 2 bases; bases outside gene matches: 5. The CDR3 is 15 amino acids. The CDR3, as DNA: TGTGCCAGCAGCCATGGCCGGACAGGGAACTATGGCTACACCTTC. This sequence encodes CASSHGRTGNYGYTF.

The rearrangement joins TRBV3-1 (or the pseudogene TRBV3-2) to TRBJ2-2, with TRBD1 matching over 9 bases. The germline V gene encodes CDR1 LGHDT and CDR2 YNNKEL (reference sequence). The trim removed 1 base at V and 5 bases at J, leaving 5 bases unmatched. The CDR3 extends over 16 amino acids. CDR3: CASSQVRGTGTGELFF. CDR3 DNA: TGTGCCAGCAGCCAAGTCCGAGGGACAGGGACCGGGGAGCTGTTTTTT.

This clone was recorded only once. The J gene is TRBJ2-3, the V gene TRBV7-6; TRBD1 aligns across 8 bases. In germline, CDR1 is SGHVS, CDR2 FNYEAQ. V shed 5 bases and J 8 bases; nucleotides not matched to a gene: 15. This CDR3 has 16 amino acids. The CDR3 DNA sequence: TGTGCCAGCAGCGCCTCGGGACAGGTCACCACGGGTACGCAGTATTTT. It specifies CASSASGQVTTGTQYF.

V and J are TRBV10-3 and TRBJ2-7; the match to TRBD1 covers 9 bases. The V gene end was trimmed by 10 bases and the J gene end by 2 bases; junction bases not matched to a gene: 6. Germline V CDR1 and CDR2: ENHRY, SYGVKD. This CDR3 region has 13 residues. CDR3 sequence reads: CATSDRGPYEQYF. The CDR3 nucleotides read TGTGCCACCTCGGACAGGGGCCCCTACGAGCAGTACTTC.

This clone was detected only a few times. The chain joins TRBV10-3 to TRBJ2-5; no clear D gene. The CDR3 is made up of 13 amino acids. V lost 2 bases to trimming and J lost 7 bases, with 11 bases between them. Germline loops: CDR1 ENHRY, CDR2 SYGVKD. CDR3 DNA sequence: TGTGCCATCAGTGAGGCGGCGACCGTGACCCAGTACTTC. This translates into CAISEAATVTQYF.

The chain uses TRBV3-1 (or the pseudogene TRBV3-2) and TRBJ1-1; 11 bases agree with TRBD1. V lost 3 bases, J lost 11 bases, and 5 bases stayed unmatched. The CDR3 spans 13 residues. Germline CDR1 and CDR2: LGHDT and YNNKEL (reference sequence). CDR3 DNA: TGTGCCAGCAGCCAGAGGGACAGGGGGTTCGCTTTCTTT. This encodes CASSQRDRGFAFF.

This clone has just a few counts. This chain uses TRBV27 with TRBJ1-5, with D possibly being TRBD1 (5 bases). The germline CDR1 and CDR2 sequences are MNHEY and SMNVEV (reference sequence). The CDR3 contains 16 residues. V lost 4 bases to trimming and J lost 0 bases, with 13 bases between them. CDR3 sequence reads: CASSYSLQGSNQPQHF. Written as DNA, the CDR3 is TGTGCCAGCAGTTATTCACTCCAGGGTAGCAATCAGCCCCAGCATTTT.

J is TRBJ1-2 and V is TRBV2; D is possibly TRBD1 (6 bases). The CDR3 runs 12 residues. The germline V and J ends were trimmed by 5 bases and 4 bases, with 8 bases remaining between them. Germline assignment: CDR1 SNHLY and CDR2 FYNNEI. The CDR3 protein is CASSLDSYGYTF. The CDR3 coding sequence is TGTGCCAGCAGTTTGGACAGCTATGGCTACACCTTC.

As for this clone: This sample includes further DNA sequences coding for the same CDR3. V usage is TRBV5-1 and J usage is TRBJ1-1, with D tentatively TRBD1 (6 bases). Trimming took off 3 bases at V and 1 base at J, with 10 bases between the two ends. The CDR3 extends over 14 amino acids. Germline CDR1 is SGHRS and CDR2 is YFSETQ. The CDR3 DNA is TGCGCCAGCAGCTACTCGGGACAGAACACTGAAGCTTTCTTT. This translates into CASSYSGQNTEAFF.

J is TRBJ1-3 and V is TRBV28; no reliable D call. The germline V gene has CDR1 MDHEN and CDR2 SYDVKM. The CDR3 is 11 amino acids. The V end lost 5 bases, the J end lost 8 bases, and 7 bases lay between the germline ends. CDR3 region: CASSNEDTIYF. CDR3 bases: TGTGCCAGCAGTAACGAGGACACCATATATTTT.

J is TRBJ2-3 and V is TRBV18; perhaps TRBD1 as D (5 bases). CDR3 length: 15 residues. Between the trimmed V and J ends, which lost 0 bases and 6 bases, there was a span of 13 bases. Per germline, CDR1 KGHSH and CDR2 LQKENI. The CDR3 loop is CASSPPTVLTDTQYF. CDR3 bases: TGTGCCAGCTCACCACCGACAGTACTGACGGATACGCAGTATTTT.

The chain recombines TRBV7-9 with TRBJ2-1; TRBD1 agrees at 9 bases. The CDR3 is made up of 15 amino acids. Trimming at V came to 3 bases and at J to 3 bases, leaving 3 bases not matched to a gene. Germline CDR1 is SEHNR and CDR2 is FQNEAQ (reference sequence). CDR3 nucleotide sequence: TGTGCCAGCAGCTTTCGGGGACAGGGCTACAATGAGCAGTTCTTC. The encoded protein is CASSFRGQGYNEQFF.

V and J are TRBV3-1 (or the pseudogene TRBV3-2) and TRBJ2-1, with D perhaps TRBD2 (5 bases). CDR1 is LGHDT and CDR2 is YNNKEL in the germline V gene (reference sequence). V was clipped by 6 bases and J by 0 bases, with 21 bases between them. This CDR3 has 18 amino acids. The CDR3 spells CASRSGPSSGSSYNEQFF. The CDR3 DNA reads TGTGCCAGCAGATCCGGGCCCTCGAGCGGAAGCTCCTACAATGAGCAGTTCTTC.